The entry below gives a single TCR beta chain sequence along with its context. In the study's own analysis: Reference gene primer amplification yielded estimated nucleated cell counts. The repertoire was sequenced with immunoSEQ multiplex PCR; TCRdb's copy has only in-frame clones and lacks some. V and J calls and clone size are copied from that table; D and trimming were computed from the DNA. The sample carries hundreds of thousands of clones, 89% recorded once. The data were obtained in a study of blood T cell repertoires in COVID-19. Study overall: Sources were T cells, B-cell-depleted T cells, or PBMCs; the material itself was cDNA or gDNA.

Germline CDR1 reads MNHEY; CDR2 reads SVGAGI. V lost 2 bases and J 3 bases, leaving 9 bases between the germline ends. This CDR3 has 14 amino acids. Participant-reported clinical history was the basis for cohort assignment. The clonotype originates from a man aged 60-69 years who had recovered from COVID-19. The sample consisted of PBMCs or T cells enriched from blood (not recorded which). The chain links TRBV6-5 to TRBJ2-3; D remains unclear. The CDR3 region has the DNA TGTGCCAGCAGTTACCAACAGACAACAGATACGCAGTATTTT. Translating it yields CASSYQQTTDTQYF.